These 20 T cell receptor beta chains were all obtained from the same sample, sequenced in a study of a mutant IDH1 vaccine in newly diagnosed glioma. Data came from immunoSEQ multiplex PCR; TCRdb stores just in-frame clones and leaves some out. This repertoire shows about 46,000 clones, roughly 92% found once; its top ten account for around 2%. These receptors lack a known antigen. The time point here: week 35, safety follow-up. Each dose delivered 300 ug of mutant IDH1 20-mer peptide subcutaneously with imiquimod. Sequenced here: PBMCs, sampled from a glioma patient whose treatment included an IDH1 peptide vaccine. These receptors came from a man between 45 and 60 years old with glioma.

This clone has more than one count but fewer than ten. The CDR3 DNA reads as TGCGCCAGCAGCTTGGGACTAAATAGCAATCAGCCCCAGCATTTT. Encoded protein: CASSLGLNSNQPQHF. This rearrangement joins TRBV5-1 to TRBJ1-5; D uncertain. Trimming cost V 0 bases and J 0 bases, with 7 bases left between them. This CDR3 spans 15 amino acids. Germline assignment: CDR1 SGHRS and CDR2 YFSETQ.

The CDR3 DNA is TGCGCCAGCAGTGCAAGGCTGTTAAACATTCAGTACTTC. Its translation is CASSARLLNIQYF. The chain links TRBV10-1 to TRBJ2-4; no firm D call. The CDR3 has 13 residues. Germline CDR1 reads WNHNN; CDR2 reads SYGVQD (reference sequence). The V end was cut by 4 bases, the J end by 6 bases, with 10 bases between.

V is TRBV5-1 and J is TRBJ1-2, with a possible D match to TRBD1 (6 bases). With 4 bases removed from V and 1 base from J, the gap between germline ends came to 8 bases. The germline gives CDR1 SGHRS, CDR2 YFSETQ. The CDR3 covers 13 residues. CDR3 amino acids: CASSPDSNYGYTF. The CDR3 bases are TGCGCCAGCAGCCCGGACAGTAACTATGGCTACACCTTC.

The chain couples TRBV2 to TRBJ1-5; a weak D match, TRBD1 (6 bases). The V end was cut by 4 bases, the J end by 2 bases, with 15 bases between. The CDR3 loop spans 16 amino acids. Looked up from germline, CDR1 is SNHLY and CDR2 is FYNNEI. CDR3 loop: CASSGGAGARNQPQHF. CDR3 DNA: TGTGCCAGCAGTGGGGGTGCAGGGGCCCGCAATCAGCCCCAGCATTTT.

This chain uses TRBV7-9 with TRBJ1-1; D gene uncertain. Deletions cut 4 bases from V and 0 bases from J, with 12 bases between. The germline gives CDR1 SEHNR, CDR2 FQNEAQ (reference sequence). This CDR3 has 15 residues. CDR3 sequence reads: CASSSNIGVNTEAFF. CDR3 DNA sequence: TGTGCCAGCAGCTCCAACATAGGTGTGAACACTGAAGCTTTCTTT.

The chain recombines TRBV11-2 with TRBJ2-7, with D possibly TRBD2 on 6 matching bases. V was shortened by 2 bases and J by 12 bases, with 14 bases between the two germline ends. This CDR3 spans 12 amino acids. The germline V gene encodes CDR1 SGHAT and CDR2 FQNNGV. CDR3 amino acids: CASSLRDFWPYF. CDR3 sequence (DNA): TGTGCCAGCAGCTTAAGGGACTTCTGGCCGTACTTC.

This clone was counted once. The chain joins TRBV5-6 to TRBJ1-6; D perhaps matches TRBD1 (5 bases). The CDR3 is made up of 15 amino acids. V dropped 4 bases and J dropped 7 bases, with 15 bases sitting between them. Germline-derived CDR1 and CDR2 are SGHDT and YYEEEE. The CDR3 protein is CASSDVQGRNSPLHF. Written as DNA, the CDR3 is TGTGCCAGCAGCGACGTCCAGGGTCGGAATTCACCCCTCCACTTT.

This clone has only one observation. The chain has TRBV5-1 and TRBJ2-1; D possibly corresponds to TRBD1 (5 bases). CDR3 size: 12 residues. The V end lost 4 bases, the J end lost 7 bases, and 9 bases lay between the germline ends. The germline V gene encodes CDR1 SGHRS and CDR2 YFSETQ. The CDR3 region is CASSQGGNEQFF. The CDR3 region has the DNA TGCGCCAGCAGCCAGGGTGGGAATGAGCAGTTCTTC.

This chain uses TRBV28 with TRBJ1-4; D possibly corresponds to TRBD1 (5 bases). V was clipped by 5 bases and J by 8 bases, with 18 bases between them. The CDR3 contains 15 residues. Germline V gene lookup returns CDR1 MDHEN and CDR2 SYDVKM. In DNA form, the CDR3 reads TGTGCCAGCAGTCACCCCGGGGGAGGACGAGAAAAACTGTTTTTT. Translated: CASSHPGGGREKLFF.

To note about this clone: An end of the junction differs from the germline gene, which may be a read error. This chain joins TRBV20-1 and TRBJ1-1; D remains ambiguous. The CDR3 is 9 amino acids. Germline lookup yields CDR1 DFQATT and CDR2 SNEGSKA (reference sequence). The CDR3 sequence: CSARPYSKF. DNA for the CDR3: TGCAGTGCTAGACCCTACAGCAAATTT.

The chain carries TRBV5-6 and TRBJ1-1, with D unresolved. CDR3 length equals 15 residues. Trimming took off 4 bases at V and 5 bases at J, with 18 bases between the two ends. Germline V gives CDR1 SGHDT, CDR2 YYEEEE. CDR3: CASSPPYGVFTEAFF. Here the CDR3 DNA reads TGTGCCAGCAGCCCACCGTACGGGGTTTTTACTGAAGCTTTCTTT. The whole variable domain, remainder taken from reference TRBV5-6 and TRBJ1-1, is DAGVTQSPTHLIKTRGQQVTLRCSPKSGHDTVSWYQQALGQGPQFIFQYYEEEERQRGNFPDRFSGHQFPNYSSELNVNALLLGDSALYLCASSPPYGVFTEAFFGQGTRLTVV.

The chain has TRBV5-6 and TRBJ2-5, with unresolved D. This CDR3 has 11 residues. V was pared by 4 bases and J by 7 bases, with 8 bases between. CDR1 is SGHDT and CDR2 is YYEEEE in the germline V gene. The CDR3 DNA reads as TGTGCCAGCAGCCGTGTAGGGACCCAGTACTTC. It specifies CASSRVGTQYF.

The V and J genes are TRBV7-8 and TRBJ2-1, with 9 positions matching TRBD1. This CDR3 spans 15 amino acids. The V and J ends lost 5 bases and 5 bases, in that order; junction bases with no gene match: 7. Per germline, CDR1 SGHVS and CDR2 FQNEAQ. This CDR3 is CASSLGQGMNNEQFF. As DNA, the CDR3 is TGTGCCAGCAGCCTCGGACAGGGGATGAACAATGAGCAGTTCTTC.

CDR3 residues: CASSPQLTDTQYF. The CDR3 DNA reads as TGCGCCAGCAGCCCACAACTCACAGATACGCAGTATTTT. The chain links TRBV5-1 to TRBJ2-3; D is unresolved. Germline CDR1 is SGHRS and CDR2 is YFSETQ. Deletions cut 4 bases from V and 2 bases from J, with 8 bases between. The CDR3 length is 13 residues.

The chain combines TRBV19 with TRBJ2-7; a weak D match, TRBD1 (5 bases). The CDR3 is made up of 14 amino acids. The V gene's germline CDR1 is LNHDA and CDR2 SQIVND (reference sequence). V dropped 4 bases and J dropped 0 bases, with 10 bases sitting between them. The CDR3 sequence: CASSKGRHSYEQYF. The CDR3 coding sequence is TGTGCCAGTAGTAAGGGGCGGCACTCCTACGAGCAGTACTTC.

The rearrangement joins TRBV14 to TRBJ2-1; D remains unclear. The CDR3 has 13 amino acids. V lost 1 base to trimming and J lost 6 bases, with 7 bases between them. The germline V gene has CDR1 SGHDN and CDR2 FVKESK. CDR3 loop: CASSQARFNEQFF. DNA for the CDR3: TGTGCCAGCAGCCAAGCTCGGTTCAATGAGCAGTTCTTC. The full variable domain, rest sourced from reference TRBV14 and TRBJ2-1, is EAGVTQFPSHSVIEKGQTVTLRCDPISGHDNLYWYRRVMGKEIKFLLHFVKESKQDESGMPNNRFLAERTGGTYSTLKVQPAELEDSGVYFCASSQARFNEQFFGPGTRLTVL.

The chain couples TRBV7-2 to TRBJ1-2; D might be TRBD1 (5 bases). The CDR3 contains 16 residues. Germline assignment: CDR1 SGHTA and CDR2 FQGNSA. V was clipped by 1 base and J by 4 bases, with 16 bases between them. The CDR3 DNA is TGTGCCAGCAGCTTAGGGGCAGGGTCGTTATCCTATGGCTACACCTTC. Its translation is CASSLGAGSLSYGYTF. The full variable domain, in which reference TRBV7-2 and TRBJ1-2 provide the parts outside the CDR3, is GAGVSQSPSNKVTEKGKDVELRCDPISGHTALYWYRQSLGQGLEFLIYFQGNSAPDKSGLPSDRFSAERTGGSVSTLTIQRTQQEDSAVYLCASSLGAGSLSYGYTFGSGTRLTVV.

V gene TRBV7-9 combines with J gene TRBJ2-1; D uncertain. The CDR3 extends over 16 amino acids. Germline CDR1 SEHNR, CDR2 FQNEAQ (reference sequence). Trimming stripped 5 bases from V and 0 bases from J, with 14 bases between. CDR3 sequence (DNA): TGTGCCAGCAGCGGAAGGACCGCCGTCTCCTACAATGAGCAGTTCTTC. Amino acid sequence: CASSGRTAVSYNEQFF. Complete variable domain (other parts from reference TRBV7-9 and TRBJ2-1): DTGVSQNPRHKITKRGQNVTFRCDPISEHNRLYWYRQTLGQGPEFLTYFQNEAQLEKSRLLSDRFSAERPKGSFSTLEIQRTEQGDSAMYLCASSGRTAVSYNEQFFGPGTRLTVL.

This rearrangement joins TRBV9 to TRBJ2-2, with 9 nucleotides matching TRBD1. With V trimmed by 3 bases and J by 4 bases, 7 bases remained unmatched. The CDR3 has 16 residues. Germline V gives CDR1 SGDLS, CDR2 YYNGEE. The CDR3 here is CASSAGTGQGTGELFF. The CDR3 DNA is TGTGCCAGCAGCGCTGGGACAGGGCAAGGCACCGGGGAGCTGTTTTTT. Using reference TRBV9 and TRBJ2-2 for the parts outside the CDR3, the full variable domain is DSGVTQTPKHLITATGQRVTLRCSPRSGDLSVYWYQQSLDQGLQFLIQYYNGEERAKGNILERFSAQQFPDLHSELNLSSLELGDSALYFCASSAGTGQGTGELFFGEGSRLTVL.

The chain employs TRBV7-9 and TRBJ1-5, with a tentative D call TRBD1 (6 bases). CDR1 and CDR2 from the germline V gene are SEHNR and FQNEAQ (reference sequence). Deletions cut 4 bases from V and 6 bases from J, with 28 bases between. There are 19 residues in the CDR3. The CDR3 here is CASSSPKEGVEGRGQPQHF. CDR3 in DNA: TGTGCCAGCAGCTCACCGAAAGAGGGGGTCGAGGGGCGGGGTCAGCCCCAGCATTTT.